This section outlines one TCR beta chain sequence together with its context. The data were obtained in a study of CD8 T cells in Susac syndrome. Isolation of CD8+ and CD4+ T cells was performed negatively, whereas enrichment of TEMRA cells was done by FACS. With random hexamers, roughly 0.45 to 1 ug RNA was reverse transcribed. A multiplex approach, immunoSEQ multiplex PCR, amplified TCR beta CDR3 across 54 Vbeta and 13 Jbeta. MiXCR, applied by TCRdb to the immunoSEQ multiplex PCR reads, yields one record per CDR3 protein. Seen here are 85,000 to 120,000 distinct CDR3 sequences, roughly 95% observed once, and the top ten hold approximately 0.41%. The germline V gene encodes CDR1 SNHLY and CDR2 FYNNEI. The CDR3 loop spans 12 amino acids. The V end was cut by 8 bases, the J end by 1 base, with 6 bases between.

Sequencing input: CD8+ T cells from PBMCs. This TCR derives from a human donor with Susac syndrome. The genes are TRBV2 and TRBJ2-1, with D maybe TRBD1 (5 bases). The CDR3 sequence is CASQGSYNEQFF. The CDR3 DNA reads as TGTGCCAGCCAGGGTTCCTACAATGAGCAGTTCTTC.